This T cell receptor (beta chain) appears in the sequencing data of a study of post-analysis software for immune sequencing data. Study results and caveats: Patients used five TRBV segments, including TRBV5-6, TRBV5-1 and TRBV20-1, more often than controls.

Germline CDR1 SGHAT, CDR2 FQNNGV. V was shortened by 1 base and J by 9 bases, with 10 bases between the two germline ends. The CDR3 length is 13 residues. Worth noting for this clonotype: Antigen: not known.

cDNA libraries of TCR beta carried unique molecular identifiers. T cells numbering roughly 0.9 to 11 million gave rise to a few hundred thousand cDNA molecules. TCRdb re-derived calls from the PCR reads in MiXCR, one entry per CDR3 protein. The data show 650,000 to 850,000 distinct CDR3 sequences, approximately 53% seen once. The sequencing input was blood. The TCR sequence derives from a girl between 10 and 17 years old with multiple sclerosis. The chain carries TRBV11-2 and TRBJ2-1; D unresolved. The CDR3 nucleotides are TGTGCCAGCAGCTTAGCGGCCCACGGTGAGCAGTTCTTC. Protein product: CASSLAAHGEQFF.